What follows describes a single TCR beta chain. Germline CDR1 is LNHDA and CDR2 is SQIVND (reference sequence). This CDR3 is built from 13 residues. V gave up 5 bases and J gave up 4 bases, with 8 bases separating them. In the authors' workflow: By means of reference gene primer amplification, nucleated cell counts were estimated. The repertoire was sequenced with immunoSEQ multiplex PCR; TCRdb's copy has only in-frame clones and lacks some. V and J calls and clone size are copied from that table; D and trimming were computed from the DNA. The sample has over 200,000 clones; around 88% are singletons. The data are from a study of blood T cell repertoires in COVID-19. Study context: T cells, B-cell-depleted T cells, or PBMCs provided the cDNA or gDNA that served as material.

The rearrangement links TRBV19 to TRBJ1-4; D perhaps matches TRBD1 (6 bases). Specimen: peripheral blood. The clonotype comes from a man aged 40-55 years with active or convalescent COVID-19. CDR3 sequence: CASSAGDNEKLFF. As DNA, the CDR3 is TGTGCCAGTAGTGCAGGGGATAATGAAAAACTGTTTTTT.